The sequence of this T cell receptor (beta chain) was determined in a study of T cell changes during pregnancy in multiple sclerosis. TCRdb's copy holds only in-frame clones and misses some; the assay was immunoSEQ multiplex PCR. The profile shows some 37,000 clones, roughly 91% of them singletons. Trimming cost V 2 bases and J 0 bases, with 7 bases left between them. The CDR3 has 14 amino acids. The germline V gene has CDR1 MDHEN and CDR2 SYDVKM. The chain uses TRBV28 and TRBJ1-1, with D possibly matching TRBD1 (6 bases). Sequenced here: CD4+ T cells from peripheral blood mononuclear cells, sampled in the first trimester of pregnancy. This sequence originates from a female donor with multiple sclerosis, enrolled in a pregnancy study. CDR3 in DNA: TGTGCCAGCAGTTTAACAGGGTTGAACACTGAAGCTTTCTTT. Its protein product is CASSLTGLNTEAFF.